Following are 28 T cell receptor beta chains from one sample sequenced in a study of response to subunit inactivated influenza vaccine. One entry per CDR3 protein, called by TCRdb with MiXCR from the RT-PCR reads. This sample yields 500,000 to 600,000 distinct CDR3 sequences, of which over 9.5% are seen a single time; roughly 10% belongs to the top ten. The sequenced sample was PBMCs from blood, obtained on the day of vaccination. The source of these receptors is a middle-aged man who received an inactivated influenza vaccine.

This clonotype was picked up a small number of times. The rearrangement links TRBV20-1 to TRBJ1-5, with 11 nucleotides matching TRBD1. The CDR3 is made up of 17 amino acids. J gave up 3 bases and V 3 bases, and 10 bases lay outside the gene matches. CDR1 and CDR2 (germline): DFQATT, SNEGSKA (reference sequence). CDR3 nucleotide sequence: TGCAGTGCTAGTGAAATGGGACAGGGGGGCTTCAATCAGCCCCAGCATTTT. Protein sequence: CSASEMGQGGFNQPQHF.

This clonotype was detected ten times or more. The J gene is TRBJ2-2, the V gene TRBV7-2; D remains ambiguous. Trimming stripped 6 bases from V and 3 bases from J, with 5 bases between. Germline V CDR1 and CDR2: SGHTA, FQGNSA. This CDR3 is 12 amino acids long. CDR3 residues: CASSLYTGELFF. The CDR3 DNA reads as TGTGCCAGCAGTTTGTACACCGGGGAGCTGTTTTTT.

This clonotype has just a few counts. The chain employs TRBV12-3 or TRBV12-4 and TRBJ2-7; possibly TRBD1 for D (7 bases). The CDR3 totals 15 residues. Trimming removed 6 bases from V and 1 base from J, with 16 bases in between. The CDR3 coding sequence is TGTGCCAGCAGCCTCATATCAGGGGGGTCCTACGAGCAGTACTTC. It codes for CASSLISGGSYEQYF.

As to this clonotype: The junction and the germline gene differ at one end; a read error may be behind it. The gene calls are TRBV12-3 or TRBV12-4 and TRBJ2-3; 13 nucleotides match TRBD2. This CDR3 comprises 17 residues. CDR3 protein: CTSSLDQLAGGTDTQYF. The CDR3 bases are TGTACCAGCAGTTTAGACCAACTAGCGGGGGGGACAGATACGCAGTATTTT.

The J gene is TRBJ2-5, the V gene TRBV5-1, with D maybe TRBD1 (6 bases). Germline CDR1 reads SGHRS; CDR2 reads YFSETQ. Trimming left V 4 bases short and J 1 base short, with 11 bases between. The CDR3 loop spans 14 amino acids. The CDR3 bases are TGCGCCAGCAGCAAACAGGGAAGCCAAGAGACCCAGTACTTC. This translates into CASSKQGSQETQYF.

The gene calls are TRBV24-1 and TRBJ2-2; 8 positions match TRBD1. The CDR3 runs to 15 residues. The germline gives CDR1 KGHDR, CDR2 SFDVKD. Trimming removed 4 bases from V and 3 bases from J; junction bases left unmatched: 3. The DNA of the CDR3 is TGTGCCACCAGTGACCCGGACAGGGACACCGGGGAGCTGTTTTTT. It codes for CATSDPDRDTGELFF.

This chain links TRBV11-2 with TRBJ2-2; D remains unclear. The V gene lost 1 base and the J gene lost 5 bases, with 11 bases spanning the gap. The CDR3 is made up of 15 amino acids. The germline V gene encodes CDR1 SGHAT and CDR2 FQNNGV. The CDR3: CASSLGFEVTGELFF. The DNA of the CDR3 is TGTGCCAGCAGCTTAGGGTTCGAGGTTACCGGGGAGCTGTTTTTT.

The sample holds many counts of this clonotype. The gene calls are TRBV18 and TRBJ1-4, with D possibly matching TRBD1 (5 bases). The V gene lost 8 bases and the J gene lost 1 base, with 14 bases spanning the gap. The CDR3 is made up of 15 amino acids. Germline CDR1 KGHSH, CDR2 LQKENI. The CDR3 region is CASSPRDGTNEKLFF. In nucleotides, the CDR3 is TGTGCCAGCAGTCCCCGGGACGGAACTAATGAAAAACTGTTTTTT.

Written as DNA, the CDR3 is TGTGCCAGCAGTAAACCAAGGACAAGGAATTCACCCCTCCACTTT. This sequence encodes CASSKPRTRNSPLHF. The rearrangement joins TRBV7-9 to TRBJ1-6; D possibly corresponds to TRBD1 (5 bases). V lost 6 bases to trimming and J lost 7 bases, with 16 bases between them. This CDR3 is 15 amino acids long. In germline, CDR1 is SEHNR, CDR2 FQNEAQ (reference sequence).

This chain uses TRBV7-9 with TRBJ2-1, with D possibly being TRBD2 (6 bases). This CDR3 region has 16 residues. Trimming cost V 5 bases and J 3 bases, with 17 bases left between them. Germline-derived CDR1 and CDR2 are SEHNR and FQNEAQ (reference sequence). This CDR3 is CASSPPGGGVYNEQFF. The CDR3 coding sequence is TGTGCCAGCAGCCCACCTGGAGGAGGGGTCTACAATGAGCAGTTCTTC.

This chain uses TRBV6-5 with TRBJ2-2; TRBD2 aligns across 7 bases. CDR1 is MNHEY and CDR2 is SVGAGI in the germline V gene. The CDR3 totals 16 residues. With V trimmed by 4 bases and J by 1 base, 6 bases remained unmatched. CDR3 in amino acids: CASSFDKRGNTGELFF. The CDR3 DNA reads TGTGCCAGCAGTTTCGACAAGCGGGGGAACACCGGGGAGCTGTTTTTT.

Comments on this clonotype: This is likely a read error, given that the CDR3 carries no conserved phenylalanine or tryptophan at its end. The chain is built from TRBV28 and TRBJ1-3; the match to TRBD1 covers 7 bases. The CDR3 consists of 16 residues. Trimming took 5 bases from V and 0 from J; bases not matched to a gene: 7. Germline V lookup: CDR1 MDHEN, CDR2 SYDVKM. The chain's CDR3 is CASSRGQLFSGNTIYI. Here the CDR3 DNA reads TGTGCCAGCAGTAGGGGACAGTTGTTCTCTGGAAACACCATATATATT.

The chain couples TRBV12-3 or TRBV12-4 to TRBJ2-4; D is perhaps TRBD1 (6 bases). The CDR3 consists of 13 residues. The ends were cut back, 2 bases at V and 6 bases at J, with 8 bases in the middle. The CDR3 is CASSLIRGNIQYF. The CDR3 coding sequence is TGTGCCAGCAGTTTAATCAGGGGAAACATTCAGTACTTC.

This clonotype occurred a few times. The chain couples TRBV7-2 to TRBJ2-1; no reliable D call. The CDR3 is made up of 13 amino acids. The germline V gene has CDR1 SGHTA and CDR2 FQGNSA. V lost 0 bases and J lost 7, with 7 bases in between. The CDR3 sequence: CASSLALKNEQFF. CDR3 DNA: TGTGCCAGCAGCTTAGCGCTTAAGAATGAGCAGTTCTTC.

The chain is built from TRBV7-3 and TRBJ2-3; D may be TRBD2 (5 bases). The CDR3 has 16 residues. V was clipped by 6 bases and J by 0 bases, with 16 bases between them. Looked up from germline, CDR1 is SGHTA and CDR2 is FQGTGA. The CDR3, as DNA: TGTGCCAGCAGTCCCGTGTATGGCGGGAGCACAGATACGCAGTATTTT. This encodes CASSPVYGGSTDTQYF.

CDR3 sequence (DNA): TGTGCCAGCAGTTTGGCCCTATTACTAGCGGGGGGGCCAGATACGCAGTATTTT. This encodes CASSLALLLAGGPDTQYF. This chain uses TRBV28 with TRBJ2-3, with 13 bases lining up with TRBD2. CDR1 is MDHEN and CDR2 is SYDVKM in the germline V gene. There are 18 residues in the CDR3. With 3 bases clipped from V and 4 bases from J, the junction kept 10 bases outside the gene matches.

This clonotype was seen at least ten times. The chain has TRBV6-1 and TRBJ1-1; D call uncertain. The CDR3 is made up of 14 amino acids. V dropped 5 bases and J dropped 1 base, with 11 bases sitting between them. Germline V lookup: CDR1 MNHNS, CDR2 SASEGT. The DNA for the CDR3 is TGTGCCAGCAGTCCACAGACAACGAACACTGAAGCTTTCTTT. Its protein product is CASSPQTTNTEAFF.

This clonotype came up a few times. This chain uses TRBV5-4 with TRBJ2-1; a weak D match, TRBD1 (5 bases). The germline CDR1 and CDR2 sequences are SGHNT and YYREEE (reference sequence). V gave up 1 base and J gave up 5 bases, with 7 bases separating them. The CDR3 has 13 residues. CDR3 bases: TGTGCCAGCAGCTTGATAGGGGACAATGAGCAGTTCTTC. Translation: CASSLIGDNEQFF.

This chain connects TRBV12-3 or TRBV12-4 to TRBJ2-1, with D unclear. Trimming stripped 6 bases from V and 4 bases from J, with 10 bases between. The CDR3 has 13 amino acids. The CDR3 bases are TGTGCCAGCAGATTCCCTGGGTACAATGAGCAGTTCTTC. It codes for CASRFPGYNEQFF.

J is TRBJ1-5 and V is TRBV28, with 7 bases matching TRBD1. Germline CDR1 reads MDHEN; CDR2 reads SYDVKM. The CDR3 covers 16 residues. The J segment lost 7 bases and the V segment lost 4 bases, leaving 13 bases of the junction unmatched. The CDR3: CASSSLRTGREQPQHF. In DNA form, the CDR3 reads TGTGCCAGCAGTTCCTTGAGGACAGGAAGGGAACAGCCCCAGCATTTT. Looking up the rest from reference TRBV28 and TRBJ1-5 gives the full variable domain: DVKVTQSSRYLVKRTGEKVFLECVQDMDHENMFWYRQDPGLGLRLIYFSYDVKMKEKGDIPEGYSVSREKKERFSLILESASTNQTSMYLCASSSLRTGREQPQHFGDGTRLSIL.

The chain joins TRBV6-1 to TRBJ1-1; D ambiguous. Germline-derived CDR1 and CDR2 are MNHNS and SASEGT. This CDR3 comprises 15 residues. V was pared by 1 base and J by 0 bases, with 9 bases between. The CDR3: CASSEVVLMNTEAFF. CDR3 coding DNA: TGTGCCAGCAGTGAAGTGGTACTTATGAACACTGAAGCTTTCTTT.

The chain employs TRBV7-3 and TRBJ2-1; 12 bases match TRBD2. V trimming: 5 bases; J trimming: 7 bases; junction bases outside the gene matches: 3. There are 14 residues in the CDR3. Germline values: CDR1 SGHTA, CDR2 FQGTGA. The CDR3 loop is CASSMTSGRNEQFF. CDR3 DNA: TGTGCCAGCAGCATGACTAGCGGGAGAAATGAGCAGTTCTTC.

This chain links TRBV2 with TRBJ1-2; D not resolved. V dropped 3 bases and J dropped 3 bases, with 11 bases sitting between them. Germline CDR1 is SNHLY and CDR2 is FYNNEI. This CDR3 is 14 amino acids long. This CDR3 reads CASSEAGADYGYTF. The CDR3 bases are TGTGCCAGCAGTGAGGCAGGCGCTGACTATGGCTACACCTTC. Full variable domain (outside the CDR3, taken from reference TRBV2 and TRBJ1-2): EPEVTQTPSHQVTQMGQEVILRCVPISNHLYFYWYRQILGQKVEFLVSFYNNEISEKSEIFDDQFSVERPDGSNFTLKIRSTKLEDSAMYFCASSEAGADYGYTFGSGTRLTVV.

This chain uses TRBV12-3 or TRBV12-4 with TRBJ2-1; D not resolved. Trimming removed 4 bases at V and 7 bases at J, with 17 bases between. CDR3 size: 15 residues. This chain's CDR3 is CASSSPYHPGNEQFF. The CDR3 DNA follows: TGTGCCAGCAGTTCCCCATACCACCCGGGTAATGAGCAGTTCTTC.

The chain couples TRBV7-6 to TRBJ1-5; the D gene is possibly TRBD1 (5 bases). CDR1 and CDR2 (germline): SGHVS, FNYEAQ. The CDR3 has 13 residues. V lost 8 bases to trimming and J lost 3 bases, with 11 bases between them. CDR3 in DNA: TGTGCCAGCGGTGGGGGAAACAATCAGCCCCAGCATTTT. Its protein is CASGGGNNQPQHF.

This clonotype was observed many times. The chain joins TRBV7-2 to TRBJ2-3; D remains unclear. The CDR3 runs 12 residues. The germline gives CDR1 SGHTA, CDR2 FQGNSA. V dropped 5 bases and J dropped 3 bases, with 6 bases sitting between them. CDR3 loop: CASSRVTDTQYF. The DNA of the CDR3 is TGTGCCAGCAGCCGGGTAACAGATACGCAGTATTTT. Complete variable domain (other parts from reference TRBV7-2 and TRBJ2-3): GAGVSQSPSNKVTEKGKDVELRCDPISGHTALYWYRQSLGQGLEFLIYFQGNSAPDKSGLPSDRFSAERTGGSVSTLTIQRTQQEDSAVYLCASSRVTDTQYFGPGTRLTVL.

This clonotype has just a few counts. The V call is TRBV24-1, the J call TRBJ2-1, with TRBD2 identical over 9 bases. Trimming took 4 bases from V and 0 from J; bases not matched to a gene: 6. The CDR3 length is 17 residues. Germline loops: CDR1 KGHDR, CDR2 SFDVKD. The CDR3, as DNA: TGTGCCACCAGTGAGCGTCTTAGCGGGAGCTCCTACAATGAGCAGTTCTTC. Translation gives CATSERLSGSSYNEQFF.

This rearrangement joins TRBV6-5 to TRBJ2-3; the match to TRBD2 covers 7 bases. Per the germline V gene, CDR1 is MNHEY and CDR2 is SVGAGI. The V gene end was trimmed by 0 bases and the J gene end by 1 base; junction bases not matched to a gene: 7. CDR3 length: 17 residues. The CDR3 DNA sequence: TGTGCCAGCAGTTACTCGATGGGTCTAGCGGGCACAGATACGCAGTATTTT. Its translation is CASSYSMGLAGTDTQYF.